This T cell receptor beta chain was obtained from a study of cytomegalovirus exposure and HLA in healthy donors. This clone turned up a few times. Its target is unknown. 60 Vbeta and 13 Jbeta primers were used in PCR. Clones were sequenced by immunoSEQ multiplex PCR, and TCRdb holds only the in-frame ones, with some missing. The repertoire consists of around 150,000 clones, with about 70% occurring once and the leading ten covering 3.5% to 5%. Study-wide results and caveats: Reports indicated that the classifier achieved high specificity and sensitivity in diagnosing cytomegalovirus status. An analysis was carried out at a later point. It showed that HLA-associated TCR beta chains were more clonally expanded than equally common non-associated chains. Among CMV-associated TCR beta chains, most appeared HLA-restricted in a later analysis. The study found most TCR sequences rare, yet found some public TCRs in many donors.

Trimming stripped 1 base from V and 6 bases from J, with 20 bases between. The CDR3 sequence is 17 residues long. Per germline, CDR1 LNHNV and CDR2 YYDKDF (reference sequence). This chain joins TRBV15 and TRBJ2-3, with a weak D call TRBD2 (6 bases). The TCR comes from a young woman in good health and CMV-seropositive. Sequencing input: PBMCs. DNA for the CDR3: TGTGCCACCAGCAGAGCGGGGTTAGCGGTCGGGTCGGATACGCAGTATTTT. This encodes CATSRAGLAVGSDTQYF.